A single sample gave rise to the 30 T cell receptor beta chains below, sequenced in a study of cytomegalovirus exposure and HLA in healthy donors. The PCR had 60 Vbeta and 13 Jbeta primers. Some clones are missing from TCRdb's copy, which holds only in-frame ones; the method was immunoSEQ multiplex PCR. The sample lists roughly 120,000 clones, around three quarters seen once, with 2.5% to 3% in the top ten. Source material: PBMCs. The origin of the receptors is a man aged 25 to 40 in good health and CMV-seronegative.

This rearrangement joins TRBV28 to TRBJ1-4; D may be TRBD1 (6 bases). The V end lost 0 bases, the J end lost 3 bases, and 8 bases lay between the germline ends. The CDR3 is 15 amino acids. Germline CDR1 is MDHEN and CDR2 is SYDVKM. This CDR3 is CASSLWGAANEKLFF. The DNA for the CDR3 is TGTGCCAGCAGTTTATGGGGGGCGGCTAATGAAAAACTGTTTTTT.

The chain carries TRBV27 and TRBJ1-5; D gene ambiguous. CDR3 length: 13 amino acids. Looked up from germline, CDR1 is MNHEY and CDR2 is SMNVEV (reference sequence). Trimming cost V 2 bases and J 6 bases, with 8 bases left between them. CDR3 sequence (DNA): TGTGCCAGCAGTTTAGGGTCGGGTCAGCCCCAGCATTTT. The encoded protein is CASSLGSGQPQHF.

This clone appeared once. CDR3 protein: CASSTPEDFGQPQHF. The CDR3 DNA sequence: TGTGCCAGCAGTACCCCGGAGGACTTTGGGCAGCCCCAGCATTTT. The chain has TRBV7-8 and TRBJ1-5; D not resolved. Germline CDR1 is SGHVS and CDR2 is FQNEAQ. This CDR3 region has 15 residues. Deletions cut 6 bases from V and 7 bases from J, with 19 bases between.

V and J are TRBV6-4 and TRBJ2-3, with 7 positions matching TRBD1. The CDR3 runs 13 residues. The germline CDR1 and CDR2 sequences are MRHNA and SNTAGT. J was trimmed by 1 base and V by 6 bases; bases with no gene match: 1. Here the CDR3 DNA reads TGTGCCAGCAGCGGACAGGGCACAGATACGCAGTATTTT. Its protein is CASSGQGTDTQYF.

This clone has more than one count but fewer than ten. The rearrangement uses TRBV2 and TRBJ1-1, with TRBD1 identical over 12 bases. Germline V lookup: CDR1 SNHLY, CDR2 FYNNEI. V lost 6 bases and J lost 4; bases outside the gene matches: 6. The CDR3 sequence is 15 residues long. CDR3 residues: CASSGTGGRGTEAFF. Here the CDR3 DNA reads TGTGCCAGCAGCGGGACAGGGGGCCGGGGCACTGAAGCTTTCTTT.

CDR3 protein: CASSLTGSREAFF. In nucleotides, the CDR3 is TGCGCCAGCAGCCTCACAGGGAGTCGGGAAGCTTTCTTT. The chain is built from TRBV5-1 and TRBJ1-1, with D perhaps matching TRBD1 (6 bases). Germline V gene data show CDR1 as SGHRS and CDR2 as YFSETQ. There are 13 residues in the CDR3. V lost 4 bases, J lost 8 bases, and 15 bases lay in between.

V gene TRBV20-1 combines with J gene TRBJ1-2, with D unclear. The CDR3 is 9 residues long. V lost 3 bases, J lost 8 bases, and 4 bases lay in between. The V gene's germline CDR1 is DFQATT and CDR2 SNEGSKA (reference sequence). In nucleotides, the CDR3 is TGCAGTGCTAGGTCGGGCTACACCTTC. Its protein product is CSARSGYTF.

J is TRBJ2-3 and V is TRBV5-1, with TRBD1 as a possible D gene (5 bases). V shed 5 bases and J shed 1 base, with 14 bases lying between them. The germline CDR1 and CDR2 sequences are SGHRS and YFSETQ. The CDR3 extends over 15 amino acids. CDR3 DNA: TGCGCCAGCAGTCCAGGATGGGGCGGCACAGATACGCAGTATTTT. Translating it yields CASSPGWGGTDTQYF.

V and J are TRBV28 and TRBJ2-3, with 10 bases aligning to TRBD1. The CDR3 has 15 amino acids. CDR1 is MDHEN and CDR2 is SYDVKM in the germline V gene. The V gene end was trimmed by 3 bases and the J gene end by 5 bases; junction bases not matched to a gene: 5. As DNA, the CDR3 is TGTGCCAGCAGTTTTACGACAGGGGGCGGAGATACGCAGTATTTT. Amino acids: CASSFTTGGGDTQYF. Complete variable domain (other parts from reference TRBV28 and TRBJ2-3): DVKVTQSSRYLVKRTGEKVFLECVQDMDHENMFWYRQDPGLGLRLIYFSYDVKMKEKGDIPEGYSVSREKKERFSLILESASTNQTSMYLCASSFTTGGGDTQYFGPGTRLTVL.

The rearrangement uses TRBV5-6 and TRBJ1-5, with TRBD1 matching 8 bases. The germline gives CDR1 SGHDT, CDR2 YYEEEE. This CDR3 contains 14 residues. V shed 0 bases, J shed 7 bases, and the junction held 3 bases outside the gene matches. CDR3 in amino acids: CASSLGTGSQPQHF. Here the CDR3 DNA reads TGTGCCAGCAGCTTGGGGACAGGGTCCCAGCCCCAGCATTTT.

V is TRBV10-3 and J is TRBJ2-1, with 11 nucleotides matching TRBD2. The germline V gene encodes CDR1 ENHRY and CDR2 SYGVKD. The trim removed 6 bases at V and 4 bases at J, leaving 5 bases unmatched. The CDR3 extends over 15 amino acids. The CDR3 nucleotides read TGTGCCATCAGCACCGGGACTAGCGGTTACAATGAGCAGTTCTTC. It encodes CAISTGTSGYNEQFF.

The chain has TRBV12-5 and TRBJ1-1; weak D call: TRBD1 (6 bases). V lost 0 bases and J lost 1, with 15 bases in between. The CDR3 has 17 amino acids. Germline V gives CDR1 LGHNT, CDR2 FRNRAP. The CDR3 region is CASGLVRGKQANTEAFF. CDR3 bases: TGTGCTAGTGGTTTGGTCAGGGGTAAGCAGGCGAACACTGAAGCTTTCTTT. Complete variable domain (other parts from reference TRBV12-5 and TRBJ1-1): DARVTQTPRHKVTEMGQEVTMRCQPILGHNTVFWYRQTMMQGLELLAYFRNRAPLDDSGMPKDRFSAEMPDATLATLKIQPSEPRDSAVYFCASGLVRGKQANTEAFFGQGTRLTVV.

This rearrangement joins TRBV5-1 to TRBJ1-5; D remains ambiguous. This CDR3 is 16 amino acids long. V was shortened by 4 bases and J by 0 bases, with 14 bases between the two germline ends. Per the germline V gene, CDR1 is SGHRS and CDR2 is YFSETQ. The CDR3, as DNA: TGCGCCAGCAGCCAGTGGGGAGGTTATAGCAATCAGCCCCAGCATTTT. It encodes CASSQWGGYSNQPQHF.

Comment on this clone: Mismatch with germline at one junction end may stem from a read error. The V and J genes are TRBV4-1 and TRBJ1-5; weak D call: TRBD1 (6 bases). The germline V gene encodes CDR1 MGHRA and CDR2 YSYEKL. The length of the CDR3 is 15 residues. In DNA, the CDR3 is TGCGCCAGCAGCCAAGGGCAGGGGAGTTATCAGCCCCAGAATTTT. This codes for CASSQGQGSYQPQNF.

The chain joins TRBV7-9 to TRBJ2-7; a weak D match, TRBD1 (5 bases). The CDR3 covers 14 residues. V was trimmed by 5 bases and J by 5 bases, leaving 16 bases between them. Germline CDR1 SEHNR, CDR2 FQNEAQ (reference sequence). CDR3: CASSTQTETNEQYF. CDR3 nucleotides: TGTGCCAGCAGCACACAGACAGAGACCAACGAGCAGTACTTC.

The chain joins TRBV14 to TRBJ1-5, with D perhaps matching TRBD1 (5 bases). From germline, CDR1 is SGHDN and CDR2 FVKESK. This CDR3 spans 14 amino acids. V dropped 2 bases and J dropped 4 bases, with 9 bases sitting between them. CDR3 DNA sequence: TGTGCCAGCAGCCAAACAGGAACAAATCAGCCCCAGCATTTT. Its translation: CASSQTGTNQPQHF.

V is TRBV9 and J is TRBJ2-1; 8 bases line up with TRBD1. Germline V gene lookup returns CDR1 SGDLS and CDR2 YYNGEE. The CDR3 has 16 residues. Trimming cost V 1 base and J 4 bases; bases outside gene matches: 7. The CDR3 reads CASSVSGTGFYNEQFF. The CDR3 DNA reads TGTGCCAGCAGCGTAAGTGGGACAGGATTTTACAATGAGCAGTTCTTC.

CDR3 nucleotide sequence: TGTGCCAGCGGAAGACAGGGGGAGACCCAGTACTTC. Its translation: CASGRQGETQYF. J is TRBJ2-5 and V is TRBV9; 8 bases match TRBD1. CDR3 length: 12 residues. In germline, CDR1 is SGDLS, CDR2 YYNGEE. The ends lost 7 bases at V and 5 bases at J; junction bases unmatched: 4.

This chain uses TRBV20-1 with TRBJ2-7; D uncertain. There are 10 residues in the CDR3. The V gene lost 5 bases and the J gene lost 5 bases, with 7 bases spanning the gap. CDR1 and CDR2 from the germline V gene are DFQATT and SNEGSKA (reference sequence). The CDR3 is CSAVLNEQYF. The CDR3 DNA sequence: TGCAGTGCTGTCCTAAACGAGCAGTACTTC.

The count of this clone is one. The DNA for the CDR3 is TGTGCTAGCGGCCAAACTAGCGGGAGGAACGACGAGCAGTACTTC. Residues: CASGQTSGRNDEQYF. The chain has TRBV7-9 and TRBJ2-7; 12 nucleotides agree with TRBD2. CDR3 length: 15 amino acids. Germline CDR1 is SEHNR and CDR2 is FQNEAQ (reference sequence). Full variable domain (rest looked up from reference TRBV7-9 and TRBJ2-7): DTGVSQNPRHKITKRGQNVTFRCDPISEHNRLYWYRQTLGQGPEFLTYFQNEAQLEKSRLLSDRFSAERPKGSFSTLEIQRTEQGDSAMYLCASGQTSGRNDEQYFGPGTRLTVT.

This rearrangement joins TRBV29-1 to TRBJ1-1; D gene ambiguous. Germline V gene sequence: CDR1 SQVTM, CDR2 ANQGSEA. Trimming removed 7 bases at V and 10 bases at J, with 25 bases between. The CDR3 is made up of 14 amino acids. CDR3 DNA sequence: TGCAGCGCCAAGCCAAAAACCGAGGTACGGCCAGCTTTCTTT. Translated, it gives CSAKPKTEVRPAFF.

The rearrangement joins TRBV19 to TRBJ2-4; the D gene is possibly TRBD1 (5 bases). Germline CDR1 and CDR2: LNHDA and SQIVND (reference sequence). The CDR3 contains 14 residues. V was clipped by 4 bases and J by 13 bases, with 20 bases between them. The CDR3 sequence is CASSRGMGQGWQYF. The CDR3, as DNA: TGTGCCAGTAGTAGGGGTATGGGGCAGGGTTGGCAGTACTTC.

The genes are TRBV4-3 and TRBJ2-1, with TRBD2 identical over 12 bases. V gave up 5 bases and J gave up 7 bases; unmatched junction bases: 6. The CDR3 is 15 amino acids. The germline gives CDR1 LGHNA, CDR2 YSLEER. The CDR3 DNA is TGCGCCAGCAGCTACGGGACTAGCGGGTCGAATGAGCAGTTCTTC. Its translation: CASSYGTSGSNEQFF.

The rearrangement joins TRBV6-1 to TRBJ2-7; D ambiguous. The V end was cut by 2 bases, the J end by 12 bases, with 23 bases between. Germline values: CDR1 MNHNS, CDR2 SASEGT. The CDR3 totals 15 residues. In DNA, the CDR3 is TGTGCCAGCAGTGAACCGCACGGATTAGCCATTTTATGGTACTTC. Protein product: CASSEPHGLAILWYF.

J is TRBJ2-1 and V is TRBV6-5, with D possibly being TRBD2 (7 bases). V lost 5 bases and J 12 bases, leaving 14 bases between the germline ends. The CDR3 consists of 12 residues. CDR1 and CDR2 from the germline V gene are MNHEY and SVGAGI. CDR3 bases: TGTGCCAGCAGTCTTGGCGGGGGCGGGCAGTTCTTC. Translating it yields CASSLGGGGQFF.

The V and J genes are TRBV5-4 and TRBJ2-7, with D perhaps matching TRBD1 (5 bases). This CDR3 has 15 residues. Trimming took 0 bases from V and 4 from J, leaving 14 bases between them. Germline V gene data show CDR1 as SGHNT and CDR2 as YYREEE (reference sequence). CDR3 residues: CASSLASGNPYEQYF. DNA of the CDR3: TGTGCCAGCAGCTTGGCGTCAGGGAATCCGTACGAGCAGTACTTC.

This clone was seen once. The chain couples TRBV11-2 to TRBJ2-5; TRBD2 might be the D (5 bases). This CDR3 spans 12 amino acids. V gave up 10 bases and J gave up 4 bases, with 13 bases separating them. Per germline, CDR1 SGHAT and CDR2 FQNNGV. The CDR3 sequence: CATQTRGETQYF. The CDR3 DNA reads as TGTGCCACCCAAACCCGGGGAGAGACCCAGTACTTC.

Notes on this clone: At one of its ends the junction is not consistent with the germline gene, which may arise from a read error. The chain has TRBV7-9 and TRBJ2-1; D remains ambiguous. Germline assignment: CDR1 SEHNR and CDR2 FQNEAQ (reference sequence). The CDR3 is 12 residues long. CDR3 in amino acids: CSSSLTGNEQFF. CDR3 nucleotide sequence: TGTTCCAGCAGCTTAACGGGCAATGAGCAGTTCTTC.

In its sample, this clone was seen once. The chain recombines TRBV7-9 with TRBJ2-5, with 11 bases fitting TRBD2. The last part of the DNA fits TRBJ2-7 better; the J call may be wrong. CDR3 length equals 14 residues. Germline CDR1 and CDR2: SEHNR and FQNEAQ (reference sequence). The CDR3 here is CASSPTSGESEQYF. CDR3 nucleotide sequence: TGTGCCAGCAGTCCGACTAGCGGGGAGTCCGAGCAGTACTTC.

There are a few counts of this clone. As DNA, the CDR3 is TGTGCCAGCAGCCGGGATAAGGGACAGCTCACAGATACGCAGTATTTT. This sequence encodes CASSRDKGQLTDTQYF. The chain joins TRBV14 to TRBJ2-3; 7 nucleotides align to TRBD1. CDR1 is SGHDN, CDR2 FVKESK, per germline. This CDR3 comprises 16 residues. Trimming cost V 4 bases and J 2 bases; bases outside gene matches: 9.